The next 10 T cell receptor beta chains were all read from a single sample in a study of lymphopenia after photon versus proton radiotherapy. Assay: immunoSEQ multiplex PCR; the TCRdb copy retains only in-frame clones and omits some. The repertoire holds around 59,000 clones, with roughly 84% as singletons. The sample was peripheral blood, taken from a patient treated with proton-based radiotherapy. The origin of the receptors is a man between 60 and 75 years old with pancreatic cancer.

This clone showed up just a few times. The V call is TRBV5-4, the J call TRBJ1-2; D not resolved. This CDR3 contains 13 residues. The V and J ends lost 2 bases and 5 bases respectively, with 10 bases between them. Germline V gene data show CDR1 as SGHNT and CDR2 as YYREEE (reference sequence). This chain's CDR3 is CASSFSRSYGYTF. The DNA for the CDR3 is TGTGCCAGCAGCTTTAGCAGGTCATATGGCTACACCTTC.

This clone has only one observation. The chain employs TRBV28 and TRBJ2-1; D might be TRBD1 or TRBD2, each matching 5 bases. In germline, CDR1 is MDHEN, CDR2 SYDVKM. The CDR3 has 12 amino acids. Trimming took off 3 bases at V and 5 bases at J, with 5 bases between the two ends. The CDR3 loop is CASSLGHNEQFF. The CDR3, as DNA: TGTGCCAGCAGTTTGGGACACAATGAGCAGTTCTTC.

J is TRBJ2-7 and V is TRBV7-6; D perhaps matches TRBD2 (5 bases). This CDR3 has 13 residues. The germline gives CDR1 SGHVS, CDR2 FNYEAQ. The germline V and J ends were trimmed by 3 bases and 0 bases, with 6 bases remaining between them. CDR3 DNA sequence: TGTGCCAGCAGCTTCGGGGTCTCCTACGAGCAGTACTTC. This codes for CASSFGVSYEQYF.

DNA of the CDR3: TGTGCCAGCAGTTTAATAGCAGGCTCCAGCCCGGATGGCTACACCTTC. This encodes CASSLIAGSSPDGYTF. The chain joins TRBV28 to TRBJ1-2; D remains ambiguous. This CDR3 region has 16 residues. Germline CDR1 is MDHEN and CDR2 is SYDVKM. Trimming shortened V by 2 bases and J by 6 bases, and 19 bases separated the two germline ends.

This clone was recorded once. The chain recombines TRBV11-3 with TRBJ2-1, with 9 bases fitting TRBD2. Germline CDR1 SGHNT, CDR2 YENEEA. The CDR3 runs to 15 residues. The V and J ends lost 0 bases and 9 bases, in that order; junction bases with no gene match: 6. CDR3 region: CASSLEGGRAGEQFF. The CDR3 nucleotides read TGTGCCAGCAGCTTAGAAGGCGGGAGGGCTGGTGAGCAGTTCTTC.

This sequence joins TRBV18 and TRBJ2-3; D ambiguous. V was trimmed by 3 bases and J by 6 bases, leaving 10 bases between them. The germline gives CDR1 KGHSH, CDR2 LQKENI. CDR3 length: 13 amino acids. The CDR3 spells CASSPSPHDTQYF. Written as DNA, the CDR3 is TGTGCCAGCTCACCCTCCCCTCATGATACGCAGTATTTT.

The J gene is TRBJ2-4, the V gene TRBV6-6; D is ambiguous. The CDR3 extends over 15 amino acids. V lost 0 bases and J 0 bases, leaving 6 bases between the germline ends. The germline gives CDR1 MNHNY, CDR2 SVGAGI (reference sequence). The CDR3 DNA reads TGTGCCAGCAGTTACTCGGCGTTAGCCAAAAACATTCAGTACTTC. Translation: CASSYSALAKNIQYF.

The chain is built from TRBV6-5 and TRBJ1-1; D uncertain. Germline V gene data show CDR1 as MNHEY and CDR2 as SVGAGI. Trimming pared 9 bases from V and 3 bases from J, leaving 17 bases between. The CDR3 is made up of 14 amino acids. This chain's CDR3 is CASARVGLHTEAFF. The CDR3 DNA sequence: TGTGCCAGTGCTCGGGTCGGGCTACACACTGAAGCTTTCTTT.

The rearrangement uses TRBV7-9 and TRBJ2-1; tentatively, D is TRBD1 (6 bases). This CDR3 is built from 15 residues. Between the trimmed V and J ends, which lost 4 bases and 6 bases, there was a span of 16 bases. Germline V gives CDR1 SEHNR, CDR2 FQNEAQ (reference sequence). DNA for the CDR3: TGTGCCAGCAGCTCGAGTGACAGGATGGGCAATGAGCAGTTCTTC. Translated, it gives CASSSSDRMGNEQFF.

The CDR3 DNA sequence: TGTGCCTGGTCACTTGGTTATCAGCCCCAGCATTTT. This encodes CAWSLGYQPQHF. The V gene is TRBV30, the J gene TRBJ1-5; D not resolved. V shed 5 bases and J shed 5 bases, with 10 bases lying between them. The CDR3 spans 12 residues. CDR1 GTSNPN and CDR2 SVGIG come from the germline V gene (reference sequence).